This entry lists 23 T cell receptor beta chains sequenced from one sample in a study of blood T cell repertoires in COVID-19. Some clones are missing from TCRdb's copy, which holds only in-frame ones; the method was immunoSEQ multiplex PCR. This table holds tens of thousands of clones, around nine tenths found once. Sample: peripheral blood. These receptors were obtained from a woman in her sixties or seventies with acute or convalescent COVID-19.

The chain links TRBV11-2 to TRBJ2-6, with D perhaps matching TRBD1 (6 bases). This CDR3 has 16 residues. V was pared by 5 bases and J by 0 bases, with 11 bases between. Germline V gene lookup returns CDR1 SGHAT and CDR2 FQNNGV. The CDR3: CASSVTGSSGANVLTF. In DNA form, the CDR3 reads TGTGCCAGCAGCGTAACAGGGTCCTCTGGGGCCAACGTCCTGACTTTC.

This rearrangement joins TRBV7-9 to TRBJ1-3; D uncertain. Trimming removed 3 bases from V and 4 bases from J, with 4 bases in between. CDR3 length equals 12 residues. CDR1 and CDR2 (germline): SEHNR, FQNEAQ (reference sequence). The CDR3 coding sequence is TGTGCCAGCAGCTTCCTAGGAAACACCATATATTTT. Protein: CASSFLGNTIYF. Variable domain in full (rest from reference TRBV7-9 and TRBJ1-3): DTGVSQNPRHKITKRGQNVTFRCDPISEHNRLYWYRQTLGQGPEFLTYFQNEAQLEKSRLLSDRFSAERPKGSFSTLEIQRTEQGDSAMYLCASSFLGNTIYFGEGSWLTVV.

The chain uses TRBV6-5 and TRBJ2-2; the D is unclear. Trimming left V 6 bases short and J 3 bases short, with 8 bases between. The germline gives CDR1 MNHEY, CDR2 SVGAGI. The CDR3 has 13 residues. This CDR3 reads CASRADYTGELFF. Here the CDR3 DNA reads TGTGCCAGCAGGGCAGATTACACCGGGGAGCTGTTTTTT.

The chain combines TRBV6-1 with TRBJ1-5; no clear D gene. With 2 bases removed from V and 6 bases from J, the gap between germline ends came to 11 bases. The CDR3 has 14 amino acids. The germline gives CDR1 MNHNS, CDR2 SASEGT. For the CDR3, the DNA is TGTGCCAGCAGTGAATCGGCGGGAGGTCAGCCCCAGCATTTT. Translating gives CASSESAGGQPQHF.

The chain carries TRBV5-5 and TRBJ2-5; TRBD2 matches 8 bases. Germline CDR1 is SGHKS and CDR2 is YYEKEE (reference sequence). There are 13 residues in the CDR3. Trimming cost V 0 bases and J 5 bases; bases outside gene matches: 0. CDR3 region: CASSLGLAETQYF. CDR3 DNA: TGTGCCAGCAGCTTGGGACTAGCGGAGACCCAGTACTTC.

The chain links TRBV19 to TRBJ1-1; D remains ambiguous. This CDR3 contains 15 residues. Between the trimmed V and J ends, which lost 4 bases and 0 bases, there was a span of 12 bases. CDR1 is LNHDA, CDR2 SQIVND, per germline (reference sequence). CDR3: CASSSPVTLNTEAFF. For the CDR3, the DNA is TGTGCCAGTAGTAGCCCGGTCACCTTGAACACTGAAGCTTTCTTT.

The rearrangement joins TRBV27 to TRBJ1-2; weak D call: TRBD1 (6 bases). Germline CDR1 and CDR2: MNHEY and SMNVEV (reference sequence). Between the trimmed V and J ends, which lost 5 bases and 3 bases, there was a span of 16 bases. The CDR3 runs 15 residues. CDR3: CASSRLGGLDYGYTF. The CDR3 DNA is TGTGCCAGCAGTCGCCTCGGGGGGCTCGACTATGGCTACACCTTC.

V and J are TRBV6-5 and TRBJ1-1, with 11 positions matching TRBD1. The CDR3 extends over 15 amino acids. Germline V CDR1 and CDR2: MNHEY, SVGAGI. Trimming removed 3 bases from V and 6 bases from J; junction bases left unmatched: 6. This CDR3 is CASSYGGTGGAEAFF. The DNA of the CDR3 is TGTGCCAGCAGTTATGGGGGGACAGGGGGGGCTGAAGCTTTCTTT.

This chain joins TRBV6-1 and TRBJ2-5, with D possibly matching TRBD2 (5 bases). CDR1 is MNHNS, CDR2 SASEGT, per germline. This CDR3 is 13 amino acids long. The V gene lost 2 bases and the J gene lost 2 bases, with 6 bases spanning the gap. The CDR3 loop is CASSEREQETQYF. Here the CDR3 DNA reads TGTGCCAGCAGTGAAAGGGAGCAAGAGACCCAGTACTTC.

The chain combines TRBV6-1 with TRBJ2-1, with no clear D. Trimming took 2 bases from V and 7 from J, leaving 12 bases between them. CDR3 length: 14 amino acids. Germline CDR1 and CDR2: MNHNS and SASEGT. The CDR3 is CASSEIGLRNEQFF. The CDR3 nucleotides are TGTGCCAGCAGTGAAATAGGCCTCAGGAATGAGCAGTTCTTC.

This chain uses TRBV6-2 or TRBV6-3 with TRBJ1-6, with 7 bases matching TRBD1. The CDR3 runs 17 residues. Germline V CDR1 and CDR2: MNHEY, SVGEGT. With 2 bases clipped from V and 4 bases from J, the junction kept 8 bases outside the gene matches. The CDR3: CASSYADRAGYNSPLHF. The CDR3 DNA sequence: TGTGCCAGCAGTTACGCCGACAGGGCGGGATATAATTCACCCCTCCACTTT.

The chain joins TRBV19 to TRBJ2-7; the match to TRBD1 covers 8 bases. In germline, CDR1 is LNHDA, CDR2 SQIVND (reference sequence). V lost 3 bases and J lost 2; bases outside the gene matches: 9. This CDR3 region has 16 residues. CDR3 bases: TGTGCCAGTAGTATCTCGTCGGACAGGGAGACCTACGAGCAGTACGTC. As protein: CASSISSDRETYEQYV.

This clone was counted between two and nine times. The chain joins TRBV3-1 (or the pseudogene TRBV3-2) to TRBJ1-2, with D unclear. The V and J ends lost 1 base and 2 bases respectively, with 17 bases between them. CDR1 is LGHDT and CDR2 is YNNKEL in the germline V gene (reference sequence). The CDR3 runs to 17 residues. The CDR3 DNA is TGTGCCAGCAGCCAAGCTCCCCCGTCGACAAGCAACTATGGCTACACCTTC. This encodes CASSQAPPSTSNYGYTF.

V is TRBV6-2 or TRBV6-3 and J is TRBJ1-5; D is perhaps TRBD1 (6 bases). The germline V gene has CDR1 MNHEY and CDR2 SVGEGT. The germline V and J ends were trimmed by 4 bases and 2 bases, with 15 bases remaining between them. The CDR3 contains 16 residues. The CDR3 region has the DNA TGTGCCAGCAGTTTGTCGCCAGGGGTCGGCAATCAGCCCCAGCATTTT. Its protein is CASSLSPGVGNQPQHF.

The rearrangement uses TRBV27 and TRBJ1-2; 11 nucleotides match TRBD1. Trimming took 5 bases from V and 4 from J; bases not matched to a gene: 15. The germline gives CDR1 MNHEY, CDR2 SMNVEV (reference sequence). The CDR3 totals 18 residues. The CDR3 nucleotides are TGTGCCAGCAGTCAACCCGGGACAGGGGGAAACCTTCTCTATGGCTACACCTTC. It encodes CASSQPGTGGNLLYGYTF.

This clone was detected only a few times. The rearrangement uses TRBV6-5 and TRBJ1-1; the D gene is possibly TRBD1 (6 bases). The CDR3 totals 14 residues. Germline values: CDR1 MNHEY, CDR2 SVGAGI. V dropped 2 bases and J dropped 8 bases, with 15 bases sitting between them. The CDR3 sequence is CASSYGQTYGEAFF. CDR3 nucleotides: TGTGCCAGCAGTTACGGACAGACGTACGGAGAAGCTTTCTTT.

This chain links TRBV19 with TRBJ1-2; tentatively, D is TRBD1 (6 bases). Germline-derived CDR1 and CDR2 are LNHDA and SQIVND (reference sequence). This CDR3 comprises 15 residues. Between the trimmed V and J ends, which lost 4 bases and 7 bases, there was a span of 19 bases. The CDR3 region has the DNA TGTGCCAGTAGTACCCTCGTTGGGGGGGCTGGTGGCTACACCTTC. Residues: CASSTLVGGAGGYTF.

The chain joins TRBV5-1 to TRBJ1-1; possibly TRBD1 for D (6 bases). The CDR3 is made up of 16 amino acids. V lost 2 bases and J 4 bases, leaving 18 bases between the germline ends. The germline V gene encodes CDR1 SGHRS and CDR2 YFSETQ. The CDR3 is CASSLGQLAWVTEAFF. For the CDR3, the DNA is TGCGCCAGCAGCTTAGGACAGCTGGCTTGGGTCACTGAAGCTTTCTTT.

The chain carries TRBV7-6 and TRBJ1-3; TRBD1 aligns across 8 bases. This CDR3 has 16 residues. V lost 5 bases and J lost 1; bases outside the gene matches: 7. CDR1 and CDR2 (germline): SGHVS, FNYEAQ. CDR3 amino acids: CASSRDRGGSGNTIYF. In DNA, the CDR3 is TGTGCCAGCAGCCGCGACAGGGGAGGATCTGGAAACACCATATATTTT.

The chain carries TRBV10-3 and TRBJ1-5; D may be TRBD1 (5 bases). CDR3 length: 14 amino acids. Trimming shortened V by 5 bases and J by 3 bases, and 11 bases separated the two germline ends. The germline V gene encodes CDR1 ENHRY and CDR2 SYGVKD. In DNA, the CDR3 is TGTGCCATCAGTCGGGCGGGACTCAATCAGCCCCAGCATTTT. Its protein is CAISRAGLNQPQHF.

The chain combines TRBV6-5 with TRBJ2-1; the match to TRBD2 covers 12 bases. CDR3 length equals 15 residues. With 5 bases clipped from V and 9 bases from J, the junction kept 8 bases outside the gene matches. Per germline, CDR1 MNHEY and CDR2 SVGAGI. CDR3 sequence (DNA): TGTGCCAGCAGTCGGGCTAGCGGGGGGGCGAGTGAGCAGTTCTTC. Protein: CASSRASGGASEQFF.

The rearrangement uses TRBV15 and TRBJ1-1, with D tentatively TRBD1 (5 bases). The CDR3 length is 15 residues. Deletions cut 0 bases from V and 7 bases from J, with 15 bases between. Germline lookup yields CDR1 LNHNV and CDR2 YYDKDF (reference sequence). CDR3 DNA sequence: TGTGCCACCAGCAGAGATATAGAAGGGGCGCGTGAAGCTTTCTTT. Translation: CATSRDIEGAREAFF. Drawing the rest from reference TRBV15 and TRBJ1-1, the complete variable domain is DAMVIQNPRYQVTQFGKPVTLSCSQTLNHNVMYWYQQKSSQAPKLLFHYYDKDFNNEADTPDNFQSRRPNTSFCFLDIRSPGLGDTAMYLCATSRDIEGAREAFFGQGTRLTVV.

The chain recombines TRBV3-1 (or the pseudogene TRBV3-2) with TRBJ2-2, with D perhaps TRBD2 (5 bases). The CDR3 loop spans 14 amino acids. Germline loops: CDR1 LGHDT, CDR2 YNNKEL (reference sequence). The germline V and J ends were trimmed by 1 base and 5 bases, with 8 bases remaining between them. The CDR3: CASSQARTTGELFF. DNA for the CDR3: TGTGCCAGCAGCCAAGCTAGGACTACCGGGGAGCTGTTTTTT.